This entry lists 13 T cell receptor beta chains sequenced from one sample in a study of shared clonotypes between healthy human individuals. Method: immunoSEQ multiplex PCR; TCRdb's copy keeps in-frame clones and lacks some. This table holds under 2,000,000 clones, roughly 94% found once. Naive CD8 isolation took CD45RO-negative cells positively selected for CCR7 and excluded terminally differentiated effector memory CD45RA+ cells. Sequenced sample: naive CD8+ T cells sorted from blood. The receptors originated from a man aged 18 to 29 in good health.

This clone was detected a few times. The chain combines TRBV10-1 with TRBJ1-5, with no clear D. The germline V gene encodes CDR1 WNHNN and CDR2 SYGVQD (reference sequence). The CDR3 extends over 15 amino acids. Trimming left V 7 bases short and J 4 bases short, with 17 bases between. For the CDR3, the DNA is TGCGCCAGCACCCTAAGAGGTCAAATGAATCAGCCCCAGCATTTT. This gives the protein CASTLRGQMNQPQHF.

This chain links TRBV2 with TRBJ1-6; no definite D call. This CDR3 contains 13 residues. Trimming removed 4 bases from V and 9 bases from J, with 10 bases in between. Germline V gene lookup returns CDR1 SNHLY and CDR2 FYNNEI. In DNA, the CDR3 is TGTGCCAGCAGTGCCCTCTGGGGTTCACCCCTCCACTTT. Protein sequence: CASSALWGSPLHF.

V is TRBV2 and J is TRBJ2-1, with TRBD1 matching over 10 bases. The CDR3 is 15 residues long. The germline gives CDR1 SNHLY, CDR2 FYNNEI. J lost 6 bases, V lost 8 bases, and 10 bases had no gene match. CDR3 DNA: TGTGCCAGCTGGGAATCAGGGACAGGGGTCAATGAGCAGTTCTTC. Residues: CASWESGTGVNEQFF.

The chain employs TRBV29-1 and TRBJ1-6, with a tentative D call TRBD1 (5 bases). The V gene lost 4 bases and the J gene lost 15 bases, with 19 bases spanning the gap. This CDR3 has 13 residues. In germline, CDR1 is SQVTM, CDR2 ANQGSEA. Written as DNA, the CDR3 is TGCAGCGTTGTAGTCCCTGACAGTAGGGACCTCCACTTT. Translation gives CSVVVPDSRDLHF.

The V gene is TRBV11-2, the J gene TRBJ2-1; tentatively, D is TRBD2 (5 bases). Germline V CDR1 and CDR2: SGHAT, FQNNGV. CDR3 length: 13 residues. V was clipped by 5 bases and J by 5 bases, with 10 bases between them. The CDR3 reads CASSIASNNEQFF. The CDR3 DNA sequence: TGTGCCAGCAGCATTGCTAGCAACAATGAGCAGTTCTTC. The whole variable domain, filled in from reference TRBV11-2 and TRBJ2-1, reads EAGVAQSPRYKIIEKRQSVAFWCNPISGHATLYWYQQILGQGPKLLIQFQNNGVVDDSQLPKDRFSAERLKGVDSTLKIQPAKLEDSAVYLCASSIASNNEQFFGPGTRLTVL.

This clone appeared a single time. The chain uses TRBV27 and TRBJ1-4, with 10 positions matching TRBD1. The germline gives CDR1 MNHEY, CDR2 SMNVEV (reference sequence). This CDR3 region has 17 residues. V lost 6 bases to trimming and J lost 0 bases; unmatched junction nucleotides: 7. CDR3 in DNA: TGTGCCAGCAGCCCGGGACAGGGGCCTTCAACTAATGAAAAACTGTTTTTT. As protein: CASSPGQGPSTNEKLFF.

The chain combines TRBV9 with TRBJ2-3; 12 nucleotides match TRBD2. With V trimmed by 0 bases and J by 4 bases, 3 bases remained unmatched. This CDR3 is 16 amino acids long. Per germline, CDR1 SGDLS and CDR2 YYNGEE. The CDR3 loop reads CASSVGTSGVADTQYF. In DNA form, the CDR3 reads TGTGCCAGCAGCGTAGGGACTAGCGGGGTGGCAGATACGCAGTATTTT.

The chain joins TRBV7-9 to TRBJ1-1; D is uncertain. V was clipped by 3 bases and J by 3 bases, with 5 bases between them. The CDR3 loop spans 12 amino acids. Germline-derived CDR1 and CDR2 are SEHNR and FQNEAQ (reference sequence). The CDR3 protein is CASSFPYTEAFF. The CDR3, as DNA: TGTGCCAGCAGCTTCCCCTACACTGAAGCTTTCTTT.

The CDR3 here is CASSVGPPFAEKLFF. The CDR3, as DNA: TGTGCCAGCAGCGTAGGTCCGCCCTTTGCCGAAAAACTGTTTTTT. The V and J genes are TRBV9 and TRBJ1-4; no reliable D call. Germline V gene sequence: CDR1 SGDLS, CDR2 YYNGEE. The CDR3 totals 15 residues. Trimming took off 0 bases at V and 8 bases at J, with 14 bases between the two ends.

The chain couples TRBV4-1 to TRBJ1-2; tentative D call: TRBD1 (5 bases). From germline, CDR1 is MGHRA and CDR2 YSYEKL. CDR3 length: 15 amino acids. V lost 0 bases and J 5 bases, leaving 13 bases between the germline ends. CDR3 bases: TGCGCCAGCAGCCAAGATGTAGGGGAGGGGTATGGCTACACCTTC. Its protein is CASSQDVGEGYGYTF.

This clone has just one count. The chain carries TRBV25-1 and TRBJ2-5; possible D gene TRBD1, 5 bases. Per germline, CDR1 MGHDK and CDR2 SYGVNS. V was pared by 1 base and J by 5 bases, with 11 bases between. The CDR3 loop spans 14 amino acids. As DNA, the CDR3 is TGTGCCAGCAGTGAATTTGGGGCGGCGGAGACCCAGTACTTC. It is translated as CASSEFGAAETQYF. The complete variable domain, with remaining parts taken from reference TRBV25-1 and TRBJ2-5, reads EADIYQTPRYLVIGTGKKITLECSQTMGHDKMYWYQQDPGMELHLIHYSYGVNSTEKGDLSSESTVSRIRTEHFPLTLESARPSHTSQYLCASSEFGAAETQYFGPGTRLLVL.

The chain carries TRBV6-6 and TRBJ2-1; no firm D call. The CDR3 consists of 11 residues. V was pared by 0 bases and J by 9 bases, with 3 bases between. The germline CDR1 and CDR2 sequences are MNHNY and SVGAGI (reference sequence). The CDR3 sequence: CASSYSTEQFF. In DNA form, the CDR3 reads TGTGCCAGCAGTTACTCGACTGAGCAGTTCTTC.

The gene calls are TRBV7-9 and TRBJ1-2; 7 bases fit TRBD1. Germline CDR1 is SEHNR and CDR2 is FQNEAQ (reference sequence). The CDR3 consists of 16 residues. V dropped 5 bases and J dropped 0; count of bases not matched to a gene: 9. DNA of the CDR3: TGTGCCAGCAGCGCCACGCCCGGACAGGCTAACTATGGCTACACCTTC. Translated, it gives CASSATPGQANYGYTF.